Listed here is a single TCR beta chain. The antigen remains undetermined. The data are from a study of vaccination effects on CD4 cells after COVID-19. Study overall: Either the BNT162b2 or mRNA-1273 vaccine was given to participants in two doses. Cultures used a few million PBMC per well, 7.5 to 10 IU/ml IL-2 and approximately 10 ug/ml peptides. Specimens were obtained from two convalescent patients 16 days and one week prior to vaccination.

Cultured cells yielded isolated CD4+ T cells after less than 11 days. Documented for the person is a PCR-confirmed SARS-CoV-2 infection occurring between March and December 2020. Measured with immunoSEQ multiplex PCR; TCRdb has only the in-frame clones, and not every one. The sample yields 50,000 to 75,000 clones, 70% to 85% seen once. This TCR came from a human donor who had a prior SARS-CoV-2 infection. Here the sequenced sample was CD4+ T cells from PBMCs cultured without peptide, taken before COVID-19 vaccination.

The CDR3 loop reads CASSLHRDLEAFF. The CDR3 nucleotides read TGTGCCAGCAGCCTGCACAGGGATCTTGAAGCTTTCTTT. The rearrangement uses TRBV7-3 and TRBJ1-1, with D maybe TRBD1 (6 bases). This CDR3 is built from 13 residues. Germline lookup yields CDR1 SGHTA and CDR2 FQGTGA. Between the trimmed V and J ends, which lost 5 bases and 7 bases, there was a span of 14 bases.